These T cell receptor beta chains were read from a single sample in a study of cytomegalovirus exposure and HLA in healthy donors. Sequenced by immunoSEQ multiplex PCR; TCRdb stores in-frame clones only, minus some. The sample holds roughly 150,000 clones; over 70% are singletons and the top ten take 0.95% to 1.5%. The sequenced sample was PBMCs. The receptor source for this set is a boy aged 2 to 10 in good health and CMV-seronegative. Each CDR3 is given with its conserved first and last residue. D genes are given only for firm matches. Size tells how often a clone was seen (once, few, many) or the class of an expanded clone, and some rows leave it out.

v_gene	abundance	d_gene	len	j_gene	CDR3aa	CDR3nt
TRBV5-1	-	-	16	TRBJ1-4	CASSLGGGQTNEKLFF	TGCGCCAGCAGCTTAGGAGGAGGTCAAACTAATGAAAAACTGTTTTTT
TRBV19	-	-	14	TRBJ1-5	CASSTGKYNQPQHF	TGTGCCAGTAGCACAGGGAAGTACAATCAGCCCCAGCATTTT
TRBV19	-	TRBD2	13	TRBJ2-7	CASSRGGGYEQYF	TGTGCCAGTAGTAGGGGGGGTGGCTACGAGCAGTACTTC
TRBV30	-	-	14	TRBJ1-6	CAWSVGDSNSPLHF	TGTGCCTGGAGTGTCGGAGACAGTAATTCACCCCTCCACTTT
TRBV5-1	-	-	11	TRBJ1-1	CASSLGGEAFF	TGCGCCAGCAGCTTGGGAGGTGAAGCTTTCTTT
TRBV9	-	TRBD2	16	TRBJ2-2	CASSVVASGSTGELFF	TGTGCCAGCAGCGTAGTGGCTAGCGGGAGTACCGGGGAGCTGTTTTTT
TRBV9	-	-	13	TRBJ2-1	CASSGTAYNEQFF	TGTGCCAGCAGCGGCACTGCCTACAATGAGCAGTTCTTC
TRBV5-1	few	-	13	TRBJ1-2	CASSLGLNYGYTF	TGCGCCAGCAGCTTGGGTCTGAACTATGGCTACACCTTC
TRBV9	-	-	18	TRBJ2-7	CASSHQKNSGEIRYEQYF	TGTGCCAGCAGCCACCAGAAAAACTCAGGGGAAATTAGGTACGAGCAGTACTTC
TRBV29-1	once	-	11	TRBJ1-1	CSVSQNTEAFF	TGCAGCGTTTCCCAGAACACTGAAGCTTTCTTT
TRBV18	-	TRBD1	14	TRBJ1-3	CASSSQGDGNTIYF	TGTGCCAGCTCATCACAGGGGGACGGAAACACCATATATTTT
TRBV4-1	few	-	13	TRBJ1-1	CASSQVLRTEAFF	TGCGCCAGCAGCCAAGTCTTGCGGACTGAAGCTTTCTTT
TRBV4-3	-	TRBD2	19	TRBJ2-2	CASSQEKYGLAGATGELFF	TGCGCCAGCAGCCAAGAAAAATACGGACTAGCGGGAGCAACCGGGGAGCTGTTTTTT
TRBV21-1	-	-	12	TRBJ2-1	CASSKVGQSKFF	TGTGCCAGCAGCAAAGTGGGGCAAAGCAAGTTCTTC
TRBV27	-	TRBD1	15	TRBJ1-6	CASSSYRGDGSPLHF	TGTGCCAGCAGTTCCTACAGGGGCGACGGTTCACCCCTCCACTTT
TRBV5-6	-	-	16	TRBJ2-7	CASSLWGSGLTYEQYF	TGTGCCAGCAGCTTGTGGGGCAGCGGGCTAACCTACGAGCAGTACTTC
TRBV7-9	-	TRBD1	17	TRBJ1-2	CASSPVNRGRLNYGYTF	TGTGCCAGCAGCCCAGTAAACAGGGGGCGCTTAAACTATGGCTACACCTTC
TRBV5-5	-	-	15	TRBJ1-2	CASSLDVRANYGYTF	TGTGCCAGCAGCTTGGATGTGCGTGCTAACTATGGCTACACCTTC
TRBV7-2	-	-	14	TRBJ1-6	CASSLESGVGPLHF	TGTGCCAGCAGCTTAGAGTCAGGGGTCGGACCCCTCCACTTT
TRBV27	few	TRBD1	15	TRBJ1-2	CASSSYRGLGYGYTF	TGTGCCAGCAGTTCGTACAGGGGGCTAGGGTATGGCTACACCTTC